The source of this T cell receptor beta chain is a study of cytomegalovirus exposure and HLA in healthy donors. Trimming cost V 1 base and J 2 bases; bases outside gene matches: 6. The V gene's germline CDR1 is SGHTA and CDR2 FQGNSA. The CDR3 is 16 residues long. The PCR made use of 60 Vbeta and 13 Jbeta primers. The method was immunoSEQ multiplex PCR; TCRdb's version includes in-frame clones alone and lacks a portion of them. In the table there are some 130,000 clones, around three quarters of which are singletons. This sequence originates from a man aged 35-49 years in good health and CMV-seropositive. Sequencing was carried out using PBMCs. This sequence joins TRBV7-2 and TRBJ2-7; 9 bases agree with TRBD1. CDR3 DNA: TGTGCCAGCAGCTTAGTAGGGACAGGGCCCCCCTACGAGCAGTACTTC. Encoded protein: CASSLVGTGPPYEQYF.